This TCR beta chain was found in a study of blood T cells in healthy people across ages. Study-level background: Researchers report that template switching captured about one barcoded beta molecule per two T cells. Study conclusions and caveats: Fewer expanded clones and more diversity marked long-lived versus aged donors. Diversity figures derived from one million T cells were judged to underestimate the true value.

CDR3 length equals 14 residues. A sample-barcoded 5' primer and a J-beta primer mix were used in a second PCR of about 7 to 12 cycles. Each CDR3 protein is one row after TCRdb ran MiXCR on the 5' RACE reads. Of about a million distinct CDR3 sequences listed, about 53% are singletons. Concerning this clonotype itself: What it binds is not known.

The TCR originated in a woman aged 60-75 years in good health. Sequenced material: blood. This rearrangement joins TRBV12-3 or TRBV12-4 to TRBJ2-7, with D maybe TRBD2 (5 bases). The J call may be incorrect, as the DNA end agrees better with TRBJ2-1. CDR3 residues: CASSFPGRENEQFF. DNA for the CDR3: TGTGCCAGCAGTTTCCCGGGAAGGGAAAATGAGCAGTTCTTC.